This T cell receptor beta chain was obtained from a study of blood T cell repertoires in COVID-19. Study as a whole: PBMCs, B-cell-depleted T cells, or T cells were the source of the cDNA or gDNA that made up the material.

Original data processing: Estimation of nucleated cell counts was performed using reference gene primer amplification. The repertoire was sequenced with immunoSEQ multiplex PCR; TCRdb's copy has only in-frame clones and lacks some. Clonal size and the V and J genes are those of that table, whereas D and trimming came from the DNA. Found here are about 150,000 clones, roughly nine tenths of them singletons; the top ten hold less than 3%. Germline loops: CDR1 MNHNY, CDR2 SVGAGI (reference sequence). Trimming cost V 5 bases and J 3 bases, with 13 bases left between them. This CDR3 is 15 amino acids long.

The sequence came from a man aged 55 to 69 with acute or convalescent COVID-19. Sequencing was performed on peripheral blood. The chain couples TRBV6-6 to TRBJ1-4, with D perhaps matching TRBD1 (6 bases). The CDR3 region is CASSGQGYANEKLFF. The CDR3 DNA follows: TGTGCCAGCAGTGGTCAGGGGTATGCTAATGAAAAACTGTTTTTT.